The 5 T cell receptor beta chains presented below share a single source sample, sequenced in a study of T cell changes during pregnancy in multiple sclerosis (dated by TCRdb to between 2018 and 2021). Preparation of the library involved the immunoSEQ multiplex PCR assay. Entries here come from immuneACCESS through TCRdb and include only in-frame sequences with V and J called. Some clones fail to appear in such tables; in the studies checked, an unresolved V gene covers under half of the shortfall, and the cause of the remainder is unknown. Present in this sample are around 39,000 clones, almost 95% of which were seen just once. Of the sample, 0.35% to 0.45% falls within the top ten clones. The sequencing here drew on CD4+ T cells from peripheral blood mononuclear cells, taken in the third trimester of pregnancy. The source is a female donor in good health, enrolled as a control in a pregnancy study.

Here the CDR3 DNA reads TGTGCCAGCAGCTTTTTACAGGGGAAAGAGACCCAGTACTTC. Translating gives CASSFLQGKETQYF. V and J are TRBV5-4 and TRBJ2-5, with 7 bases that match TRBD1. Looked up from germline, CDR1 is SGHNT and CDR2 is YYREEE (reference sequence). The CDR3 is made up of 14 amino acids. V lost 2 bases, J lost 3 bases, and 4 bases stayed unmatched.

This chain connects TRBV14 to TRBJ2-7; D possibly corresponds to TRBD1 (6 bases). V lost 0 bases, J lost 3 bases, and 36 bases lay in between. The length of the CDR3 is 23 residues. CDR1 and CDR2 from the germline V gene are SGHDN and FVKESK. The CDR3 reads CASSQDLRAPGQDPSRSVYEQYF. The CDR3 nucleotides read TGTGCCAGCAGCCAAGATCTTAGGGCTCCGGGACAAGATCCCTCCCGGTCGGTCTACGAGCAGTACTTC.

The chain is built from TRBV18 and TRBJ1-6; D possibly corresponds to TRBD1 (5 bases). Looked up from germline, CDR1 is KGHSH and CDR2 is LQKENI. The germline V and J ends were trimmed by 6 bases and 7 bases, with 25 bases remaining between them. This CDR3 contains 18 residues. This chain's CDR3 is CASSPKGVGPPSNSPLHF. The CDR3 DNA reads as TGTGCCAGCTCCCCCAAGGGTGTGGGGCCACCCTCCAATTCACCCCTCCACTTT.

The chain has TRBV13 and TRBJ2-1; TRBD2 is a possible D gene (5 bases). The V end was cut by 10 bases, the J end by 9 bases, with 25 bases between. Germline V lookup: CDR1 PRHDT, CDR2 FYEKMQ (reference sequence). This CDR3 is built from 15 residues. Here the CDR3 reads CATPSGKSSEREQFF. The CDR3 DNA reads TGTGCCACCCCCTCGGGAAAGAGCTCAGAACGTGAGCAGTTCTTC.

This chain links TRBV2 with TRBJ2-3; TRBD2 aligns across 10 bases. The V segment lost 2 bases and the J segment 8 bases; nucleotides outside the gene matches: 4. This CDR3 spans 14 amino acids. From germline, CDR1 is SNHLY and CDR2 FYNNEI. As DNA, the CDR3 is TGTGCCAGCAGTGAATGGGCTAGCGGGGGTACGCAGTATTTT. Translating gives CASSEWASGGTQYF.